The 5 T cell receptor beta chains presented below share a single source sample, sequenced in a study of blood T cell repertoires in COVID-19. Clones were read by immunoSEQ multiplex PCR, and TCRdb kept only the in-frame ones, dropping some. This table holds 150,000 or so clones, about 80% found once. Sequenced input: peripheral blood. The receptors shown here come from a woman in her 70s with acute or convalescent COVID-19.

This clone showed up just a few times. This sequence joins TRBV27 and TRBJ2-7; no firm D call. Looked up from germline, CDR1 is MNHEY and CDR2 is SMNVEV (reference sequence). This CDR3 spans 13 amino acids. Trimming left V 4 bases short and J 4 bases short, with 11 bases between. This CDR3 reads CASSSPPRYEQYF. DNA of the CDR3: TGTGCCAGCAGTTCCCCCCCCCGGTACGAGCAGTACTTC.

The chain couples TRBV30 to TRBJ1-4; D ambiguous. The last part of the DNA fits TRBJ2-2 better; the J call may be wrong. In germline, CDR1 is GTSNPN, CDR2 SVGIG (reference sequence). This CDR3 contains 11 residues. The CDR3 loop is CAWRGVRELFF. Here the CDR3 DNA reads TGTGCCTGGAGGGGCGTACGGGAGCTGTTTTTT.

This CDR3 is CSARDQGIQYF. CDR3 nucleotide sequence: TGCAGTGCTAGAGATCAGGGAATTCAGTACTTC. The chain has TRBV20-1 and TRBJ2-4; D perhaps matches TRBD1 (5 bases). Germline lookup yields CDR1 DFQATT and CDR2 SNEGSKA (reference sequence). With 0 bases removed from V and 10 bases from J, the gap between germline ends came to 7 bases. The CDR3 totals 11 residues.

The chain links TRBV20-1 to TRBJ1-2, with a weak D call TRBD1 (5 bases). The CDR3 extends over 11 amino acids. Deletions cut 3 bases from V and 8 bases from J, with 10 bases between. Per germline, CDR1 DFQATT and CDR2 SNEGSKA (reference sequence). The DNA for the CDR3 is TGCAGTGCTAGTCAGGGAGGGGGCTACACCTTC. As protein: CSASQGGGYTF.

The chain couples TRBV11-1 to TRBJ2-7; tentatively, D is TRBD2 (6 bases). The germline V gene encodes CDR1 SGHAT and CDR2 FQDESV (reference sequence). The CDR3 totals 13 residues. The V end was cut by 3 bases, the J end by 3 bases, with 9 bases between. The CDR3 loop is CASSFGSYYEQYF. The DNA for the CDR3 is TGTGCCAGCAGCTTCGGGAGCTACTACGAGCAGTACTTC. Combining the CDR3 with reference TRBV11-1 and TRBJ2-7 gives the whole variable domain EAEVAQSPRYKITEKSQAVAFWCDPISGHATLYWYRQILGQGPELLVQFQDESVVDDSQLPKDRFSAERLKGVDSTLKIQPAELGDSAMYLCASSFGSYYEQYFGPGTRLTVT.